This T cell receptor (beta chain) was sequenced for a study of shared clonotypes between healthy human individuals. Notes on the study in general: Sequencing depth was expected to influence donor clonotype sharing.

Every contributor of samples was a Caucasian grown-up residing in Nashville, Tennessee. Profiled with immunoSEQ multiplex PCR; TCRdb holds only in-frame clones, not every one. The data show about half a million clones, less than 80% seen once. V lost 6 bases, J lost 4 bases, and 15 bases lay in between. The CDR3 length is 15 residues. In germline, CDR1 is LNHDA, CDR2 SQIVND (reference sequence). For this clone: Antigen unknown.

Sequenced sample: PBMCs. This clonotype was sampled from a woman aged 40 to 49 in good health. Some clones in this sample may be carry-over from other donors' samples. The rearrangement joins TRBV19 to TRBJ2-2; no definite D call. CDR3 sequence (DNA): TGTGCCAGTAGAACAGAATCGGTGTTCACCGGGGAGCTGTTTTTT. Its translation: CASRTESVFTGELFF.